A selection of T cell receptor beta chains follows, all from one sample in a study of T-cell reconstitution after alpha-beta-depleted transplantation in children. From the PCR reads, TCRdb called clonotypes with MiXCR, one entry per CDR3 protein. The sample includes hundreds of thousands of distinct CDR3 sequences, roughly 24% of them seen just once. The sample was PBMCs, mostly from graft donor cells, taken 360 days after TCRalphabeta/CD19-depleted stem cell transplant. These receptors were collected from a boy under two years old who had a stem cell transplant for acute myeloid leukemia, so the T cells may come from the graft donor. Both conserved end residues are part of each CDR3. D genes are given only for firm matches. Clone size is stated in some rows and not others, as once, few, many or a class when expanded.

J gene: TRBJ1-5
V gene: TRBV12-3/TRBV12-4
D gene: NA
clone size: many
CDR3 DNA: TGTGCCAGCAGGGGAGACAGTTATAGCAATCAGCCCCAGCATTTT
CDR3 protein: CASRGDSYSNQPQHF

J gene: TRBJ2-3
V gene: TRBV6-6
D gene: NA
clone size: NA
CDR3 DNA: TGTGCCAGCAGTTACACGACAGCAGATACGCAGTATTTT
CDR3 protein: CASSYTTADTQYF

J gene: TRBJ1-1
V gene: TRBV5-1
D gene: TRBD1
clone size: NA
CDR3 DNA: TGCGCCAGCAGCCCACACTCGACAGGGGGCTCTGAAGCTTTCTTT
CDR3 protein: CASSPHSTGGSEAFF

J gene: TRBJ1-4
V gene: TRBV29-1
D gene: TRBD1
clone size: few
CDR3 DNA: TGCAGCGTTGACCAGACAGGGAATGGTGAAAAACTGTTTTTT
CDR3 protein: CSVDQTGNGEKLFF

J gene: TRBJ2-5
V gene: TRBV6-1
D gene: NA
clone size: once
CDR3 DNA: TGTGCCAGCAGTGAAGAAAGGACCTTGGGGACCCAGTACTTC
CDR3 protein: CASSEERTLGTQYF

J gene: TRBJ2-1
V gene: TRBV7-9
D gene: NA
clone size: NA
CDR3 DNA: TGTGCCAGCAAGGTCGGAGACAATGAGCAGTTCTTC
CDR3 protein: CASKVGDNEQFF

J gene: TRBJ2-6
V gene: TRBV28
D gene: NA
clone size: NA
CDR3 DNA: TGTGCCAGCCACCCAGCCGGGGGCTCTGGGGCCAACGTCCTGACTTTC
CDR3 protein: CASHPAGGSGANVLTF

J gene: TRBJ2-1
V gene: TRBV6-1
D gene: NA
clone size: few
CDR3 DNA: TGTGCCAGCAGTGGCCAGGGTCTTCGCTTCAATGAGCAGTTCTTC
CDR3 protein: CASSGQGLRFNEQFF

J gene: TRBJ2-1
V gene: TRBV20-1
D gene: NA
clone size: many
CDR3 DNA: TGCAGTGCTAGAGAAGTCAGTTCGGTCAATGAGCAGTTCTTC
CDR3 protein: CSAREVSSVNEQFF

J gene: TRBJ2-2
V gene: TRBV5-1
D gene: NA
clone size: many
CDR3 DNA: TGCGCCAGCAGCTTGGTACAGGACCTTACCGGGGAGCTGTTTTTT
CDR3 protein: CASSLVQDLTGELFF

J gene: TRBJ2-7
V gene: TRBV7-6
D gene: TRBD2
clone size: many
CDR3 DNA: TGTGCCAGCAGCTTATTTAGCGGGGACTCCTACGAGCAGTACTTC
CDR3 protein: CASSLFSGDSYEQYF

J gene: TRBJ2-3
V gene: TRBV29-1
D gene: NA
clone size: NA
CDR3 DNA: TGCAGCGTTGAAGTCGATCTCTCGCTGGGGGGCACAGATACGCAGTATTTT
CDR3 protein: CSVEVDLSLGGTDTQYF

J gene: TRBJ2-3
V gene: TRBV15
D gene: NA
clone size: NA
CDR3 DNA: TGTGCCATCAAGGGTCCCCGGCCGGATACGCAGTATTTT
CDR3 protein: CAIKGPRPDTQYF

J gene: TRBJ2-2
V gene: TRBV12-3/TRBV12-4
D gene: NA
clone size: many
CDR3 DNA: TGTGCCAGCAGTTTAGGGCAAGGGGCCGGGGAGCTGTTTTTT
CDR3 protein: CASSLGQGAGELFF

J gene: TRBJ2-7
V gene: TRBV5-5
D gene: NA
clone size: NA
CDR3 DNA: TGTGCCAGCAGCTTGGACGCTGTAGGGGCTGGGGAGCAGTACTTC
CDR3 protein: CASSLDAVGAGEQYF

J gene: TRBJ2-3
V gene: TRBV12-3/TRBV12-4
D gene: NA
clone size: few
CDR3 DNA: TGTGCCAGCAGTTTAGCCCTGAAGTCCACAGATACGCAGTATTTT
CDR3 protein: CASSLALKSTDTQYF

J gene: TRBJ1-1
V gene: TRBV6-5
D gene: NA
clone size: NA
CDR3 DNA: TGTGCCAGCAGTTACTCTCCGGGGTCGAACACTGAAGCTTTCTTT
CDR3 protein: CASSYSPGSNTEAFF

J gene: TRBJ2-5
V gene: TRBV5-4
D gene: NA
clone size: many
CDR3 DNA: TGTGCCAGCAGCAGGGGGGACATCCGGTACCAAGAGACCCAGTACTTC
CDR3 protein: CASSRGDIRYQETQYF

J gene: TRBJ2-1
V gene: TRBV28
D gene: TRBD1
clone size: many
CDR3 DNA: TGTGCCAGCAAGGGGACAGGCGGGCCCCGGGGCTCCTACAATGAGCAGTTCTTC
CDR3 protein: CASKGTGGPRGSYNEQFF

J gene: TRBJ1-1
V gene: TRBV20-1
D gene: NA
clone size: NA
CDR3 DNA: TGCAGTGCTAGAACTGATGGACGTCAGAACACTGAAGCTTTCTTT
CDR3 protein: CSARTDGRQNTEAFF

J gene: TRBJ2-7
V gene: TRBV9
D gene: NA
clone size: few
CDR3 DNA: TGTGCCAGCAGCGTAGGTCCAGGGATCTACGAGCAGTACTTC
CDR3 protein: CASSVGPGIYEQYF

J gene: TRBJ2-3
V gene: TRBV5-5
D gene: NA
clone size: NA
CDR3 DNA: TGTGCCAGCAGCTTGGCTCCTGACATACGCACAGATACGCAGTATTTT
CDR3 protein: CASSLAPDIRTDTQYF

J gene: TRBJ2-1
V gene: TRBV6-2/TRBV6-3
D gene: NA
clone size: NA
CDR3 DNA: TGTGCCAGCGCTTTTCCAGGGTTTAGCTTATACAATGAGCAGTTCTTC
CDR3 protein: CASAFPGFSLYNEQFF

J gene: TRBJ2-6
V gene: TRBV12-3/TRBV12-4
D gene: NA
clone size: NA
CDR3 DNA: TGTGCCACCAGATTAATCGACAGGCCAAACTCTGGGGCCAACGTCCTGACTTTC
CDR3 protein: CATRLIDRPNSGANVLTF

J gene: TRBJ1-4
V gene: TRBV15
D gene: NA
clone size: few
CDR3 DNA: TGTGCCACCAGCAGAGATCGGTGGGGAGGGAGCAGTGAAAAACTGTTTTTT
CDR3 protein: CATSRDRWGGSSEKLFF

J gene: TRBJ1-2
V gene: TRBV4-2
D gene: NA
clone size: medium-sized
CDR3 DNA: TGTGCCAGCAGCCAAGTGGACTCTTGGAAGTATGGCTACACCTTC
CDR3 protein: CASSQVDSWKYGYTF

J gene: TRBJ2-3
V gene: TRBV3-1
D gene: TRBD2
clone size: many
CDR3 DNA: TGTGCCAGCAGCCAAGATCGAACGGGGGGGCCGAGAGATACGCAGTATTTT
CDR3 protein: CASSQDRTGGPRDTQYF

J gene: TRBJ2-1
V gene: TRBV25-1
D gene: TRBD1
clone size: NA
CDR3 DNA: TGTGCCAGCAGTCGACAGGGGGCGAGTCTATACGAGCAGTTCTTC
CDR3 protein: CASSRQGASLYEQFF

J gene: TRBJ1-1
V gene: TRBV29-1
D gene: NA
clone size: NA
CDR3 DNA: TGCAGCGTTGGGGACCACAGGGACACTGAAGCTTTCTTT
CDR3 protein: CSVGDHRDTEAFF

J gene: TRBJ2-5
V gene: TRBV20-1
D gene: NA
clone size: few
CDR3 DNA: TGCAGTGCTCGTAACCCGTGGCAGGGTCGGGAGACCCAGTACTTC
CDR3 protein: CSARNPWQGRETQYF

J gene: TRBJ2-4
V gene: TRBV12-3/TRBV12-4
D gene: TRBD1
clone size: few
CDR3 DNA: TGTGCCAGCAGTTTCAGGACAGGGGAGGTCAAAAACATTCAGTACTTC
CDR3 protein: CASSFRTGEVKNIQYF

J gene: TRBJ2-5
V gene: TRBV6-5
D gene: NA
clone size: many
CDR3 DNA: TGTGCCAGCAGTTACTCAGGAGATCCTAAGAAAGAGACCCAGTACTTC
CDR3 protein: CASSYSGDPKKETQYF

J gene: TRBJ2-3
V gene: TRBV25-1
D gene: NA
clone size: NA
CDR3 DNA: TGTGCCAGCAGTGAAGCGGGAAGGGGTCCAGATACGCAGTATTTT
CDR3 protein: CASSEAGRGPDTQYF

J gene: TRBJ1-1
V gene: TRBV28
D gene: NA
clone size: once
CDR3 DNA: TGTGCCAGCAGTTTATGGATTGCAGGGGCGGTGAACACTGAAGCTTTCTTT
CDR3 protein: CASSLWIAGAVNTEAFF

J gene: TRBJ1-5
V gene: TRBV15
D gene: TRBD1
clone size: many
CDR3 DNA: TGTGCCACCAGCAGCGACAGGGGGGAACTCAATCAGCCCCAGCATTTT
CDR3 protein: CATSSDRGELNQPQHF

J gene: TRBJ2-1
V gene: TRBV20-1
D gene: NA
clone size: NA
CDR3 DNA: TGCAGTGCTAGAGACCCTGCGGGTCCAAATGAGCAGTTCTTC
CDR3 protein: CSARDPAGPNEQFF

J gene: TRBJ2-1
V gene: TRBV25-1
D gene: NA
clone size: NA
CDR3 DNA: TGTGCCAGCAGTGGAAACCTTAGCTCCTACAATGAGCAGTTCTTC
CDR3 protein: CASSGNLSSYNEQFF